This entry is about one TCR beta chain. Its antigen is as yet unknown. The CDR3 consists of 13 residues. Germline V gene data show CDR1 as LNHDA and CDR2 as SQIVND (reference sequence). V was cut by 4 bases and J by 8 bases, with 11 bases left in between. TCRdb keeps only in-frame clones here, not all; method: immunoSEQ multiplex PCR. The data show approximately 100,000 clones, about 87% seen once. The sample belongs to a study of T cell responses to AZD1222 COVID-19 vaccine. Findings and caveats of the study: At baseline, just 5 or 6 AZD1222 recipients tested seropositive. Clonal diversity was possibly underestimated, and the donors were mostly white British, with more females. Spike-wide coverage was observed for vaccine-associated CD4 TCRs, with dominant responses at 160-218 and 743-854. Elevations in Spike-specific TCR breadth and depth followed administration of two AZD1222 doses.

The chain links TRBV19 to TRBJ1-4; D not resolved. The material sequenced was peripheral blood, taken 28 days after the second AZD1222 dose. This sequence originates from an adult who received the AZD1222 COVID-19 vaccine. DNA for the CDR3: TGTGCCAGTAGTAGTCAAAGTGGCGAAAAACTGTTTTTT. Protein sequence: CASSSQSGEKLFF. Together with reference TRBV19 and TRBJ1-4, the CDR3 gives the full variable domain: DGGITQSPKYLFRKEGQNVTLSCEQNLNHDAMYWYRQDPGQGLRLIYYSQIVNDFQKGDIAEGYSVSREKKESFPLTVTSAQKNPTAFYLCASSSQSGEKLFFGSGTQLSVL.